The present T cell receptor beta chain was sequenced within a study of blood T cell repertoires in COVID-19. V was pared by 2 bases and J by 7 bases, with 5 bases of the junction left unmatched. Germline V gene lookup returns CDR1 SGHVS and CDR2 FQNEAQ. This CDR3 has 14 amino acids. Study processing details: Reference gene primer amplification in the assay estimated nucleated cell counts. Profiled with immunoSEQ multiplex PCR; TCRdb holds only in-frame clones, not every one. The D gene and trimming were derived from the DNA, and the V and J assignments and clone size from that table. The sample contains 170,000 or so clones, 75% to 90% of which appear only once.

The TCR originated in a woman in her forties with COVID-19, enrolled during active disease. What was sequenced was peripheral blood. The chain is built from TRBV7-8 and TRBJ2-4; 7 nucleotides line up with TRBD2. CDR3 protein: CASSLSGRGNIQYF. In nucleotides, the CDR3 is TGTGCCAGCAGCTTATCAGGGCGGGGGAACATTCAGTACTTC. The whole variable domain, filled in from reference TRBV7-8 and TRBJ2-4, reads GAGVSQSPRYKVAKRGQDVALRCDPISGHVSLFWYQQALGQGPEFLTYFQNEAQLDKSGLPSDRFFAERPEGSVSTLKIQRTQQEDSAVYLCASSLSGRGNIQYFGAGTRLSVL.